The 17 T cell receptor beta chains listed next were all sequenced from one sample in a study of neoadjuvant anti-PD-1 for oral cavity cancer. TCRdb keeps only in-frame clones here, not all; method: immunoSEQ multiplex PCR. The profile shows about 12,000 clones, around 69% of them singletons. The input for sequencing was PBMCs, taken before nivolumab (anti-PD-1) treatment. These receptors were obtained from a person aged 40 to 85 with oral cavity squamous cell carcinoma.

The chain joins TRBV6-4 to TRBJ2-1, with TRBD2 identical over 12 bases. In germline, CDR1 is MRHNA, CDR2 SNTAGT. Unmatched junction bases numbered 12, after V lost 2 bases and J lost 4 bases. This CDR3 comprises 19 residues. The CDR3 nucleotides are TGTGCCAGCAGTGACCCGGGACTAGCGGGCTTTAAGAAATACAATGAGCAGTTCTTC. It encodes CASSDPGLAGFKKYNEQFF.

This clone is a singleton in its sample. The V call is TRBV6-1, the J call TRBJ2-4; 7 nucleotides align to TRBD2. The CDR3 length is 15 residues. V lost 3 bases and J lost 0; bases outside the gene matches: 2. Germline V gives CDR1 MNHNS, CDR2 SASEGT. CDR3 amino acids: CASSEGGIAKNIQYF. The CDR3 bases are TGTGCCAGCAGTGAGGGGGGGATAGCCAAAAACATTCAGTACTTC.

V usage is TRBV6-1 and J usage is TRBJ2-5; 9 bases are a match to TRBD1. V trimming: 6 bases; J trimming: 6 bases; junction bases outside the gene matches: 5. CDR3 length: 13 residues. In germline, CDR1 is MNHNS, CDR2 SASEGT. The CDR3 coding sequence is TGTGCCAGCAGCGGGACAGGGTTGCAGACCCAGTACTTC. Protein sequence: CASSGTGLQTQYF.

This clone was picked up a small number of times. The chain is built from TRBV18 and TRBJ2-5; D gene uncertain. This CDR3 spans 15 amino acids. V lost 4 bases and J lost 2, with 14 bases in between. Per the germline V gene, CDR1 is KGHSH and CDR2 is LQKENI. CDR3: CASSRSGQSQETQYF. Here the CDR3 DNA reads TGTGCCAGCTCACGATCAGGCCAAAGTCAAGAGACCCAGTACTTC.

The chain carries TRBV6-1 and TRBJ2-3, with D possibly matching TRBD1 (6 bases). The CDR3 is 14 amino acids. Germline V gene data show CDR1 as MNHNS and CDR2 as SASEGT. Trimming stripped 1 base from V and 5 bases from J, with 10 bases between. The CDR3 DNA reads TGTGCCAGCAGTGAAGATACAGGGTTAGATACGCAGTATTTT. Protein sequence: CASSEDTGLDTQYF.

The CDR3 region is CASSFGTLSYEQYF. The CDR3 DNA is TGTGCCAGCAGCTTTGGGACGCTGTCCTACGAGCAGTACTTC. This chain connects TRBV5-6 to TRBJ2-7; D possibly matches TRBD1 or TRBD2 (5 bases each). This CDR3 has 14 residues. With 2 bases removed from V and 1 base from J, the gap between germline ends came to 10 bases. CDR1 and CDR2 (germline): SGHDT, YYEEEE.

The J gene is TRBJ2-2, the V gene TRBV10-1, with D unclear. The germline V gene encodes CDR1 WNHNN and CDR2 SYGVQD (reference sequence). V was pared by 6 bases and J by 4 bases, with 9 bases between. The CDR3 has 13 amino acids. The CDR3: CASRVTFTGELFF. CDR3 bases: TGCGCCAGCAGGGTCACCTTCACCGGGGAGCTGTTTTTT.

Only a few counts were recorded for this clone. The junction departs from germline at one end; a sequencing error may be responsible. This chain uses TRBV5-4 with TRBJ2-7, with D possibly matching TRBD1 (6 bases). The CDR3 has 13 residues. The V gene's germline CDR1 is SGHNT and CDR2 YYREEE (reference sequence). CDR3 sequence: CASRGRGSYEQYF. DNA of the CDR3: TGTGCAAGCAGGGGCAGGGGCTCCTACGAGCAGTACTTC.

This sequence joins TRBV7-2 and TRBJ2-1; TRBD2 aligns across 12 bases. The germline gives CDR1 SGHTA, CDR2 FQGNSA. The length of the CDR3 is 16 residues. The V segment lost 1 base and the J segment 6 bases; nucleotides outside the gene matches: 4. The CDR3 here is CASSLELAGGGNEQFF. The CDR3 DNA follows: TGTGCCAGCAGCTTAGAACTAGCGGGAGGTGGCAATGAGCAGTTCTTC.

The table lists this clone with a count of one. The chain carries TRBV5-8 and TRBJ2-1, with D possibly matching TRBD2 (6 bases). V gave up 3 bases and J gave up 9 bases, with 16 bases separating them. Per the germline V gene, CDR1 is SGHTS and CDR2 is YDEGEE. The CDR3 loop spans 14 amino acids. The CDR3 nucleotides read TGTGCCAGCAGCTCCGCCCCGGGGGTTATTGAGCAGTTCTTC. Amino acids: CASSSAPGVIEQFF. Full variable domain (rest looked up from reference TRBV5-8 and TRBJ2-1): EAGVTQSPTHLIKTRGQQATLRCSPISGHTSVYWYQQALGLGLQFLLWYDEGEERNRGNFPPRFSGRQFPNYSSELNVNALELEDSALYLCASSSAPGVIEQFFGPGTRLTVL.

This chain connects TRBV19 to TRBJ1-5; 9 positions agree with TRBD1. V lost 7 bases, J lost 0 bases, and 4 bases stayed unmatched. The germline CDR1 and CDR2 sequences are LNHDA and SQIVND (reference sequence). This CDR3 has 15 amino acids. CDR3 in amino acids: CASNRGRGSNQPQHF. CDR3 bases: TGTGCCAGTAACAGGGGGCGGGGTAGCAATCAGCCCCAGCATTTT.

This chain connects TRBV4-2 to TRBJ1-2; 8 bases are shared with TRBD1. The V and J ends lost 1 base and 4 bases, in that order; junction bases with no gene match: 5. CDR3 size: 15 residues. From germline, CDR1 is LGHNA and CDR2 YNFKEQ. CDR3 DNA: TGTGCCAGCAGCCAAGGGGAGACAGGGGTCTATGGCTACACCTTC. Translated, it gives CASSQGETGVYGYTF.

The chain combines TRBV2 with TRBJ1-5; TRBD1 matches 8 bases. The CDR3 is 18 residues long. Per the germline V gene, CDR1 is SNHLY and CDR2 is FYNNEI. V lost 0 bases to trimming and J lost 1 base; unmatched junction nucleotides: 8. The CDR3 loop is CASSEALQGAGSNQPQHF. The CDR3 DNA follows: TGTGCCAGCAGTGAAGCGCTTCAGGGGGCAGGGAGCAATCAGCCCCAGCATTTT.

This clone was observed once. The chain uses TRBV7-8 and TRBJ2-1; D is perhaps TRBD1 (6 bases). Germline CDR1 is SGHVS and CDR2 is FQNEAQ. V was shortened by 3 bases and J by 10 bases, with 13 bases between the two germline ends. This CDR3 region has 13 residues. The CDR3 region has the DNA TGTGCCAGCAGCTTGCTAACCCAGGGGGAGCAGTTCTTC. Its translation is CASSLLTQGEQFF. The whole variable domain, filled in from reference TRBV7-8 and TRBJ2-1, reads GAGVSQSPRYKVAKRGQDVALRCDPISGHVSLFWYQQALGQGPEFLTYFQNEAQLDKSGLPSDRFFAERPEGSVSTLKIQRTQQEDSAVYLCASSLLTQGEQFFGPGTRLTVL.

The chain is built from TRBV11-2 and TRBJ1-4; perhaps TRBD1 as D (5 bases). The V end was cut by 4 bases, the J end by 12 bases, with 12 bases between. CDR3 length: 12 residues. CDR1 SGHAT and CDR2 FQNNGV come from the germline V gene. The CDR3 reads CASSSPRGELFF. The CDR3 region has the DNA TGTGCCAGCAGCTCGCCTAGGGGAGAACTGTTTTTT.

This sequence joins TRBV19 and TRBJ2-7, with 9 bases lining up with TRBD1. This CDR3 spans 15 amino acids. J was trimmed by 5 bases and V by 5 bases; bases with no gene match: 10. Germline values: CDR1 LNHDA, CDR2 SQIVND (reference sequence). DNA of the CDR3: TGTGCCAGTAGTGCAGGGACAGGGCGAAGGGACGAGCAGTACTTC. Its translation is CASSAGTGRRDEQYF.

This clone was observed a few times. The rearrangement joins TRBV5-1 to TRBJ2-3; tentatively, D is TRBD1 or TRBD2 (5 bases each). CDR1 and CDR2 from the germline V gene are SGHRS and YFSETQ. This CDR3 contains 16 residues. V was pared by 0 bases and J by 1 base, with 12 bases between. The DNA for the CDR3 is TGCGCCAGCAGCTTGGGGCGGGTACAGGGCACAGATACGCAGTATTTT. Encoded protein: CASSLGRVQGTDTQYF.